The 3 T cell receptor beta chains below were found in one sample sequenced in a study of T cell responses to AZD1222 COVID-19 vaccine. Generated by immunoSEQ multiplex PCR, the TCRdb table keeps only in-frame clones and is missing some. In the table there are about 150,000 clones, more than 85% of which are singletons. Source: peripheral blood, taken after recovery from COVID-19. The receptors stem from an adult who had recovered from COVID-19.

This clone was seen a few times. The rearrangement joins TRBV7-2 to TRBJ1-1; no reliable D call. V lost 1 base and J 7 bases, leaving 10 bases between the germline ends. CDR1 is SGHTA and CDR2 is FQGNSA in the germline V gene. CDR3 length equals 13 residues. CDR3 nucleotide sequence: TGTGCCAGCAGCTTAGTGATACCATATGAAGCTTTCTTT. This encodes CASSLVIPYEAFF.

The chain couples TRBV5-1 to TRBJ2-1; D is unclear. The CDR3 sequence is 11 residues long. CDR1 is SGHRS, CDR2 YFSETQ, per germline. Trimming left V 6 bases short and J 5 bases short, with 6 bases between. DNA for the CDR3: TGCGCCAGCACTAAAAACAATGAGCAGTTCTTC. This sequence encodes CASTKNNEQFF.

The V and J genes are TRBV7-9 and TRBJ2-1; 8 bases line up with TRBD1. The CDR3 length is 16 residues. V shed 1 base and J 0 bases; nucleotides not matched to a gene: 2. Germline V lookup: CDR1 SEHNR, CDR2 FQNEAQ (reference sequence). The DNA of the CDR3 is TGTGCCAGCAGCTTAGATACAGGGGGCTCCTACAATGAGCAGTTCTTC. Translation: CASSLDTGGSYNEQFF.